This TCR beta chain originates from a study of naive and memory T cell subsets. An oligonucleotide containing a UMI was ligated to the 3' end of TCR cDNA. RNA was extracted from approximately 2.6 ml of whole blood of healthy adults. This clonotype was observed many times. The germline V gene encodes CDR1 MGHRA and CDR2 YSYEKL. Trimming pared 1 base from V and 4 bases from J, leaving 10 bases between. CDR3 size: 15 residues. Amplification of ligated cDNA took four PCR rounds with SP2 and nested alpha and beta constant primers. Reverse transcription of blood and skin TCR RNA was primed at alpha and beta constant regions. TCRdb recomputed calls from the 5' RACE reads with MiXCR, one row per CDR3 protein. Of more than 60,000 distinct CDR3 sequences in the sample, 6.5% to 9% were seen once.

The sequence came from a female donor in good health. The chain employs TRBV4-1 and TRBJ1-4, with D perhaps matching TRBD1 (6 bases). The CDR3 nucleotides read TGCGCCAGCAGCCAAGCCGGACAGAATAATGAAAAACTGTTTTTT. It translates to CASSQAGQNNEKLFF.